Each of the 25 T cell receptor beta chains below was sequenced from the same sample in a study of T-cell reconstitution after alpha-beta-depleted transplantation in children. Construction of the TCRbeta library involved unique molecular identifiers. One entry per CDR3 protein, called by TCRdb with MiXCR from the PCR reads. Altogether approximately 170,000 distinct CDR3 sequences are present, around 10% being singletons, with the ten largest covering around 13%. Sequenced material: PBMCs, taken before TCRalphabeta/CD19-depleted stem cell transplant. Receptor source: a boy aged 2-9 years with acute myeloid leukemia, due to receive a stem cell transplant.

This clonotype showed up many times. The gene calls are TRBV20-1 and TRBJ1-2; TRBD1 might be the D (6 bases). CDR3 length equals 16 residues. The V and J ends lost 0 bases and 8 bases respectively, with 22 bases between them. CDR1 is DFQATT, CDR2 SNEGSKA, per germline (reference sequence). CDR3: CSARDPETGIWDGYTF. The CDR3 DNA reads TGCAGTGCTAGAGACCCCGAGACAGGCATCTGGGACGGCTACACCTTC.

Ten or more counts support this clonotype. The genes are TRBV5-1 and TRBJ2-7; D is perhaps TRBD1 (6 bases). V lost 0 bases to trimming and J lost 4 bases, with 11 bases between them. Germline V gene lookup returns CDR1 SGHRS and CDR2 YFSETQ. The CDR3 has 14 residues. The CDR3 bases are TGCGCCAGCAGCTTGGACAGGGCTATATACGAGCAGTACTTC. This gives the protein CASSLDRAIYEQYF.

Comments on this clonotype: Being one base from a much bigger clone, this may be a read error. The CDR3 reads CASTRGGNTGELFF. CDR3 nucleotides: TGTGCCAGCACCCGGGGGGGGAACACCGGGGAGCTGTTTTTT. The chain employs TRBV12-3 or TRBV12-4 and TRBJ2-2; 8 bases are shared with TRBD2. The length of the CDR3 is 14 residues. V gave up 7 bases and J gave up 1 base; unmatched junction bases: 2.

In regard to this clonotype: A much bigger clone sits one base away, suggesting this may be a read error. CDR3 sequence: CSARDIGSTYEQYF. For the CDR3, the DNA is TGCAGTGCTAGAGATATCGGGTCCACCTACGAGCAGTACTTC. The V and J genes are TRBV20-1 and TRBJ2-7; D ambiguous. This CDR3 has 14 residues. Germline values: CDR1 DFQATT, CDR2 SNEGSKA (reference sequence). The ends were cut back, 0 bases at V and 2 bases at J, with 11 bases in the middle.

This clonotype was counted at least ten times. CDR3: CASSSLAGVSNNEQFF. Here the CDR3 DNA reads TGTGCCAGCAGTTCCTTAGCGGGAGTCAGTAACAATGAGCAGTTCTTC. The chain links TRBV27 to TRBJ2-1, with 9 bases identical to TRBD2. Losses at the gene ends were 4 bases for V and 5 bases for J; bases not matched to a gene: 9. CDR3 length: 16 residues. Germline V lookup: CDR1 MNHEY, CDR2 SMNVEV (reference sequence).

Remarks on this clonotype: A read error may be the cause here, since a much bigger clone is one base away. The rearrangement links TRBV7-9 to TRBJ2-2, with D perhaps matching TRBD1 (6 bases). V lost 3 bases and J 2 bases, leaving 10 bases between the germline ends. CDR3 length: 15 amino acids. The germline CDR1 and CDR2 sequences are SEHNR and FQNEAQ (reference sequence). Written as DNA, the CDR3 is TGTGCCAGCAGCTTCCCGGACAGTAACACCGGGGAGCTGTTTTTT. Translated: CASSFPDSNTGELFF.

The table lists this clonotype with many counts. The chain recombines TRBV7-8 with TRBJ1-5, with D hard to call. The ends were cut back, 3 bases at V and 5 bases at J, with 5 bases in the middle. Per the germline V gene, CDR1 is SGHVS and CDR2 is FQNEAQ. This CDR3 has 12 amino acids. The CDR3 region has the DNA TGTGCCAGCAGCTTCTGGGATCAGCCCCAGCATTTT. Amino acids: CASSFWDQPQHF.

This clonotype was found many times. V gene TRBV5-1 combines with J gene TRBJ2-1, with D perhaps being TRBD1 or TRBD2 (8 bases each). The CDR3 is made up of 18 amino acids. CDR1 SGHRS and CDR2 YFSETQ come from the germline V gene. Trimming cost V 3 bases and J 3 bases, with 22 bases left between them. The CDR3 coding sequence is TGCGCCAGCAGCTCCACAGGGGGAGTTAGCGGGGTCTACAATGAGCAGTTCTTC. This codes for CASSSTGGVSGVYNEQFF.

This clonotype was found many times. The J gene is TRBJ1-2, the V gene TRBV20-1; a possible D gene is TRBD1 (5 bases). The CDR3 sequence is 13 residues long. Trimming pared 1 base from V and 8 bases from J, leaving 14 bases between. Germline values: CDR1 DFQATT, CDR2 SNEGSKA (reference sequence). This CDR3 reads CSARVEGRGGYTF. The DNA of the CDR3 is TGCAGTGCTAGAGTCGAGGGGCGCGGAGGCTACACCTTC.

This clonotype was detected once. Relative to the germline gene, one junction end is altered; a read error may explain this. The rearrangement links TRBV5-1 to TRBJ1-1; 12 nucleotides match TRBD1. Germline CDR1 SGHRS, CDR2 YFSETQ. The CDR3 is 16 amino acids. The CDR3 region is CACSLEGTGGHTEAFF. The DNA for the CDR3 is TGCGCCTGCAGCTTGGAAGGGACAGGGGGCCACACTGAAGCTTTCTTT.

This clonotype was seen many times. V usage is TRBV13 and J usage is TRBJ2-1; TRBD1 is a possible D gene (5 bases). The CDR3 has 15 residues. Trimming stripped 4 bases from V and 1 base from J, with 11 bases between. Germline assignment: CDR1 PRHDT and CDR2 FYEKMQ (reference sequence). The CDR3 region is CASSSWGPSYNEQFF. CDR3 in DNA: TGTGCCAGCAGCTCCTGGGGCCCGTCCTACAATGAGCAGTTCTTC.

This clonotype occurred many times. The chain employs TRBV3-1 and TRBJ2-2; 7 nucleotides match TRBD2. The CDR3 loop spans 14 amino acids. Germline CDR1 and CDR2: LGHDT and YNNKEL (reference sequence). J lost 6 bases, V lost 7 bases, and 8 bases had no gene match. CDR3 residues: CASTTGGTPGELFF. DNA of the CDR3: TGTGCCAGCACTACGGGGGGAACCCCCGGGGAGCTGTTTTTT.

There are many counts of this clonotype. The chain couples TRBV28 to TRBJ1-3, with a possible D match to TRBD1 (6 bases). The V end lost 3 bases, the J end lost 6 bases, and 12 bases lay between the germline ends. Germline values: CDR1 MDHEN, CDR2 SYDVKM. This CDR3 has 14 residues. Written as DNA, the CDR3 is TGTGCCAGCAGTTTTGCAGGGGATTTAAACACCATATATTTT. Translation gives CASSFAGDLNTIYF. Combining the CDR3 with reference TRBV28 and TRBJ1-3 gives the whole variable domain DVKVTQSSRYLVKRTGEKVFLECVQDMDHENMFWYRQDPGLGLRLIYFSYDVKMKEKGDIPEGYSVSREKKERFSLILESASTNQTSMYLCASSFAGDLNTIYFGEGSWLTVV.

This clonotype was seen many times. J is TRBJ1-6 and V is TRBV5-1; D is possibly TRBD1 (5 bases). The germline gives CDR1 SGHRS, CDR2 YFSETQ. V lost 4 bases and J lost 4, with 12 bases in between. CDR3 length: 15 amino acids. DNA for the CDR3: TGCGCCAGCAGCCCCGCGGGACTGTATAATTCACCCCTCCACTTT. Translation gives CASSPAGLYNSPLHF.

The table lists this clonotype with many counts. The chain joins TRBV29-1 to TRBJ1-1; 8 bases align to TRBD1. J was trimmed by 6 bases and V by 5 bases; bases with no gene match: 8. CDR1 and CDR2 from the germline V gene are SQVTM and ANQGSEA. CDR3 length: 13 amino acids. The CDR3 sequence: CSVKDREHSEAFF. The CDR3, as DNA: TGCAGCGTTAAGGACAGGGAGCACTCTGAAGCTTTCTTT.

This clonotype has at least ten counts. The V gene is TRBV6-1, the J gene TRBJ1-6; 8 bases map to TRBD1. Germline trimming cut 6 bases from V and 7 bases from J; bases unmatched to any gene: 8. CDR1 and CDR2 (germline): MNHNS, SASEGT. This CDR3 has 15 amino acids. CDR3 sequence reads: CASSPTDRGNSPLHF. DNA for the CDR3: TGTGCCAGCAGCCCCACCGACAGGGGAAATTCACCCCTCCACTTT.

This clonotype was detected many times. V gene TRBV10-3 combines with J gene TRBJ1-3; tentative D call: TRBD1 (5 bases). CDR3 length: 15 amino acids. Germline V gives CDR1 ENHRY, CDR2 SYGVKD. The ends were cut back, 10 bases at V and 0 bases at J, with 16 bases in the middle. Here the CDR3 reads CATLEGQSSGNTIYF. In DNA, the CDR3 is TGTGCCACCCTAGAGGGGCAGAGCTCTGGAAACACCATATATTTT.

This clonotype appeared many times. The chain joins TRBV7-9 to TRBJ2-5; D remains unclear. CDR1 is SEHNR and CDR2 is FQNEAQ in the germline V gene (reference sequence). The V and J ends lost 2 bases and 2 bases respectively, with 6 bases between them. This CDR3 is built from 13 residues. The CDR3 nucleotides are TGTGCCAGCAGCTTAAGTCAGCAAGAGACCCAGTACTTC. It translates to CASSLSQQETQYF.

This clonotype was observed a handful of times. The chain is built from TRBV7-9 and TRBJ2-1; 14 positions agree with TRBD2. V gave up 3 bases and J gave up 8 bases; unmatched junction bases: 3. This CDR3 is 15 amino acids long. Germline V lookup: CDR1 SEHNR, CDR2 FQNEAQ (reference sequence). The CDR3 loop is CASSLGTSGGDEQFF. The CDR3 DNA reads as TGTGCCAGCAGCTTGGGGACTAGCGGGGGAGATGAGCAGTTCTTC. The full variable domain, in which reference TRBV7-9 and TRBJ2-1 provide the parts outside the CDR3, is DTGVSQNPRHKITKRGQNVTFRCDPISEHNRLYWYRQTLGQGPEFLTYFQNEAQLEKSRLLSDRFSAERPKGSFSTLEIQRTEQGDSAMYLCASSLGTSGGDEQFFGPGTRLTVL.

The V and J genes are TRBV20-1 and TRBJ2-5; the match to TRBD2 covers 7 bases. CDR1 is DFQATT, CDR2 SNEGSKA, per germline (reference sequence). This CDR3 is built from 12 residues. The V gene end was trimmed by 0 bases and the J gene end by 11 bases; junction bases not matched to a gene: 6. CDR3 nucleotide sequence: TGCAGTGCTAGAGACGTTGGCGGGGGTCAGTACTTC. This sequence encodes CSARDVGGGQYF.

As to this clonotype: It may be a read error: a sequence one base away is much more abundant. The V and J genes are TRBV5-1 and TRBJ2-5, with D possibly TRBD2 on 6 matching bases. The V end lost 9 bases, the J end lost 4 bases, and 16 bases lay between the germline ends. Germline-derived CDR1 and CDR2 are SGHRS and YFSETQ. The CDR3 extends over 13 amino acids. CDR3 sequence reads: CAIISGSSETQYF. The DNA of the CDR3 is TGCGCCATCATCTCCGGGAGTTCAGAGACCCAGTACTTC. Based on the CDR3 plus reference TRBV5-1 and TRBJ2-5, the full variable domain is KAGVTQTPRYLIKTRGQQVTLSCSPISGHRSVSWYQQTPGQGLQFLFEYFSETQRNKGNFPGRFSGRQFSNSRSEMNVSTLELGDSALYLCAIISGSSETQYFGPGTRLLVL.

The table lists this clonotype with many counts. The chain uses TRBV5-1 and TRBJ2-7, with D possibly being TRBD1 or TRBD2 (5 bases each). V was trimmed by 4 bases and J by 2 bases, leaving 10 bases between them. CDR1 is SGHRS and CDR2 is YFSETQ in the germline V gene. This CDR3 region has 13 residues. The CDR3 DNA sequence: TGCGCCAGCAGCAGGGACGGGACCTACGAGCAGTACGTC. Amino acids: CASSRDGTYEQYV.

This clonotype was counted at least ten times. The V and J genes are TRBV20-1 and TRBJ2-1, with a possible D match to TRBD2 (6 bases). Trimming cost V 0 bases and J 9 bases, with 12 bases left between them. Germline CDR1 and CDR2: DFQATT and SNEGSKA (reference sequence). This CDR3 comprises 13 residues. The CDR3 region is CSARDDDGGEQFF. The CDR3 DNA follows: TGCAGTGCTAGAGATGATGACGGGGGTGAGCAGTTCTTC.

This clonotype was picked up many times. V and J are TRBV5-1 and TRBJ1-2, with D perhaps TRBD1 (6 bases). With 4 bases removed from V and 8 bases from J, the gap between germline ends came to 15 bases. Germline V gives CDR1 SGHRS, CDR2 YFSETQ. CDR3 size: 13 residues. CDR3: CASSATGYGGYTF. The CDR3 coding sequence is TGCGCCAGCAGCGCTACAGGGTACGGCGGCTACACCTTC.

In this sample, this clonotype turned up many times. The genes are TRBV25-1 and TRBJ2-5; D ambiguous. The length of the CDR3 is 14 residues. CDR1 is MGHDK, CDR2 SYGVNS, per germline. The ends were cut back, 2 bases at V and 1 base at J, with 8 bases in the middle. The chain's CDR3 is CASSEAVVQETQYF. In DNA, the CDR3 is TGTGCCAGCAGTGAAGCGGTAGTCCAAGAGACCCAGTACTTC.